Below are 3 T cell receptor beta chains sequenced from a single sample in a study of T cell responses to AZD1222 COVID-19 vaccine. Assay: immunoSEQ multiplex PCR; the TCRdb copy retains only in-frame clones and omits some. The table lists about 150,000 clones, 70% to 90% of them singletons, with 5.5% in the top ten. The specimen was peripheral blood, collected on day 0 of MenACWY control vaccination. Receptors were obtained from an adult in good health.

The V and J genes are TRBV19 and TRBJ1-5; weak D call: TRBD1 (6 bases). CDR1 and CDR2 from the germline V gene are LNHDA and SQIVND (reference sequence). The CDR3 sequence is 15 residues long. Trimming shortened V by 4 bases and J by 0 bases, and 10 bases separated the two germline ends. The CDR3 region has the DNA TGTGCCAGTAGTAACTACAGGGATAGCAATCAGCCCCAGCATTTT. It yields the protein CASSNYRDSNQPQHF.

This sequence joins TRBV6-5 and TRBJ1-1; D ambiguous. CDR1 is MNHEY and CDR2 is SVGAGI in the germline V gene. V lost 2 bases and J 0 bases, leaving 7 bases between the germline ends. CDR3 size: 14 residues. The CDR3 DNA reads as TGTGCCAGCAGTTACGGAGGTTTGAACACTGAAGCTTTCTTT. Its protein is CASSYGGLNTEAFF.

The rearrangement uses TRBV9 and TRBJ1-1, with TRBD1 matching 12 bases. V was pared by 1 base and J by 11 bases, with 6 bases of the junction left unmatched. Looked up from germline, CDR1 is SGDLS and CDR2 is YYNGEE. The CDR3 is made up of 14 amino acids. The DNA for the CDR3 is TGTGCCAGCAGCGTATCCGGGACAGGGGGCTTGGCTTTCTTT. Translating it yields CASSVSGTGGLAFF.